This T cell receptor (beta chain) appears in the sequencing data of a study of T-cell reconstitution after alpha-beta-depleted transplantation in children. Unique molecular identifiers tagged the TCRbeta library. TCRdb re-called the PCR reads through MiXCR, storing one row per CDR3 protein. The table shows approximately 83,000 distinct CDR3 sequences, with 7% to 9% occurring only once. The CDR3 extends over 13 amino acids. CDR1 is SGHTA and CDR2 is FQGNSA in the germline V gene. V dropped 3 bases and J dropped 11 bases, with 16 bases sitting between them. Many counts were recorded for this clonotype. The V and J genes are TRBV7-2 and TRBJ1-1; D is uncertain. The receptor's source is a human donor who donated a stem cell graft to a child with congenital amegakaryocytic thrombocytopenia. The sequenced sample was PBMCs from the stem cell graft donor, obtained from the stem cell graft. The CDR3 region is CASSFPPRRGAFF. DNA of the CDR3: TGTGCCAGCAGCTTCCCCCCAAGACGCGGGGCTTTCTTT.